Each of the 8 T cell receptor beta chains below was sequenced from the same sample in a study of blood T cell repertoires in COVID-19. Sequencing used immunoSEQ multiplex PCR; TCRdb keeps in-frame clones, though not all of them. The sample holds 280,000 or so clones; approximately 86% are singletons and the top ten take about 2.2%. Sequences were obtained from peripheral blood. These receptors all stem from a woman aged 30 to 39 who had recovered from COVID-19.

CDR3 sequence reads: CASSEVASGSNEQFF. CDR3 in DNA: TGTGCCAGCAGTGAAGTGGCTAGCGGGAGCAATGAGCAGTTCTTC. This chain connects TRBV27 to TRBJ2-1, with 10 bases matching TRBD2. CDR1 and CDR2 (germline): MNHEY, SMNVEV (reference sequence). With 5 bases clipped from V and 6 bases from J, the junction kept 7 bases outside the gene matches. CDR3 length: 15 residues.

The chain carries TRBV9 and TRBJ2-5; TRBD2 matches 11 bases. Per the germline V gene, CDR1 is SGDLS and CDR2 is YYNGEE. The ends lost 4 bases at V and 0 bases at J; junction bases unmatched: 5. The CDR3 contains 16 residues. CDR3 coding DNA: TGTGCCAGCAGCCCTCCTAGCGGGGGGTACCAAGAGACCCAGTACTTC. It translates to CASSPPSGGYQETQYF.

This chain joins TRBV19 and TRBJ1-1, with 9 nucleotides matching TRBD1. V lost 5 bases to trimming and J lost 7 bases; unmatched junction nucleotides: 11. This CDR3 has 15 residues. Germline assignment: CDR1 LNHDA and CDR2 SQIVND (reference sequence). CDR3 residues: CASSDLGTGNNEAFF. As DNA, the CDR3 is TGTGCCAGTAGTGACCTAGGGACAGGGAATAATGAAGCTTTCTTT.

This chain uses TRBV9 with TRBJ2-1, with 10 bases that match TRBD2. Germline V gene data show CDR1 as SGDLS and CDR2 as YYNGEE. V lost 6 bases to trimming and J lost 8 bases; unmatched junction nucleotides: 14. The length of the CDR3 is 16 residues. The DNA for the CDR3 is TGTGCCAGCACCCCAGGGGAAAGCGGGAGGGCCCATGAGCAGTTCTTC. It yields the protein CASTPGESGRAHEQFF.

The chain links TRBV5-1 to TRBJ1-2, with TRBD1 matching 7 bases. J gave up 5 bases and V 0 bases, and 4 bases lay outside the gene matches. The germline CDR1 and CDR2 sequences are SGHRS and YFSETQ. The CDR3 is 14 residues long. CDR3 amino acids: CASSLDRGVYGYTF. DNA for the CDR3: TGCGCCAGCAGCTTGGACAGGGGCGTTTATGGCTACACCTTC.

This clone was recorded once. The V call is TRBV28, the J call TRBJ2-5; D is possibly TRBD2 (6 bases). CDR1 is MDHEN, CDR2 SYDVKM, per germline. CDR3 size: 14 residues. With 6 bases removed from V and 4 bases from J, the gap between germline ends came to 15 bases. The CDR3 region has the DNA TGTGCCAGCAGCCGTCCTCTGGGGGGAGAGACCCAGTACTTC. It specifies CASSRPLGGETQYF. Using reference TRBV28 and TRBJ2-5 for the parts outside the CDR3, the full variable domain is DVKVTQSSRYLVKRTGEKVFLECVQDMDHENMFWYRQDPGLGLRLIYFSYDVKMKEKGDIPEGYSVSREKKERFSLILESASTNQTSMYLCASSRPLGGETQYFGPGTRLLVL.

The chain has TRBV5-5 and TRBJ2-7; possibly TRBD1 for D (6 bases). Germline V gene data show CDR1 as SGHKS and CDR2 as YYEKEE (reference sequence). The CDR3 extends over 15 amino acids. Trimming took off 0 bases at V and 6 bases at J, with 16 bases between the two ends. The CDR3, as DNA: TGTGCCAGCAGCTTGGTTTCGGGACAAAAGACCGAGCAGTACTTC. Translation: CASSLVSGQKTEQYF.

The chain has TRBV28 and TRBJ1-5, with unresolved D. The germline CDR1 and CDR2 sequences are MDHEN and SYDVKM. This CDR3 region has 14 residues. The V gene lost 6 bases and the J gene lost 2 bases, with 11 bases spanning the gap. CDR3 DNA: TGTGCCAGCAGGGGAGTGGTTGGCAATCAGCCCCAGCATTTT. It is translated as CASRGVVGNQPQHF.